One sample yielded the 18 T cell receptor beta chains listed below, sequenced in a study of cytomegalovirus exposure and HLA in healthy donors. Use of 60 Vbeta and 13 Jbeta primers characterized the PCR. Produced via immunoSEQ multiplex PCR; TCRdb's table is partial and in-frame only. The sample has 100,000 or so clones; about 70% are singletons. Source material: PBMCs. The receptors were sampled from a middle-aged man in good health and CMV-seropositive.

The chain joins TRBV2 to TRBJ2-1; TRBD2 might be the D (6 bases). Looked up from germline, CDR1 is SNHLY and CDR2 is FYNNEI. The CDR3 is 14 residues long. Trimming took off 9 bases at V and 4 bases at J, with 16 bases between the two ends. In nucleotides, the CDR3 is TGTGCCAGTCTACCGGGACTGAGTTACAATGAGCAGTTCTTC. This translates into CASLPGLSYNEQFF.

The genes are TRBV19 and TRBJ1-2; D possibly corresponds to TRBD1 (6 bases). Between the trimmed V and J ends, which lost 4 bases and 8 bases, there was a span of 8 bases. CDR3 length: 11 amino acids. Looked up from germline, CDR1 is LNHDA and CDR2 is SQIVND (reference sequence). The CDR3 DNA sequence: TGTGCCAGTAGTACCGGGACAGGCTACACCTTC. This sequence encodes CASSTGTGYTF.

The V and J genes are TRBV29-1 and TRBJ1-2; D is perhaps TRBD1 (6 bases). V was pared by 4 bases and J by 3 bases, with 12 bases between. There are 13 residues in the CDR3. Looked up from germline, CDR1 is SQVTM and CDR2 is ANQGSEA. Here the CDR3 reads CSVGAPGDYGYTF. The CDR3 DNA sequence: TGCAGCGTTGGGGCACCAGGGGACTATGGCTACACCTTC.

CDR3 DNA sequence: TGTGCCAGCAGCCTGTTTTACAAGAACACCGGGGAGCTGTTTTTT. Amino acid sequence: CASSLFYKNTGELFF. The chain recombines TRBV5-4 with TRBJ2-2; D gene uncertain. The CDR3 consists of 15 residues. The V end was cut by 4 bases, the J end by 1 base, with 11 bases between. CDR1 and CDR2 (germline): SGHNT, YYREEE (reference sequence).

The chain employs TRBV6-1 and TRBJ1-1; weak D call: TRBD1 (5 bases). CDR3 length: 13 amino acids. Germline V gene lookup returns CDR1 MNHNS and CDR2 SASEGT. V was trimmed by 4 bases and J by 1 base, leaving 7 bases between them. This CDR3 reads CASSAQENTEAFF. In nucleotides, the CDR3 is TGTGCCAGCAGTGCACAGGAGAACACTGAAGCTTTCTTT.

The genes are TRBV29-1 and TRBJ1-1; 7 nucleotides agree with TRBD1. The V gene end was trimmed by 6 bases and the J gene end by 6 bases; junction bases not matched to a gene: 10. The CDR3 has 13 amino acids. Germline lookup yields CDR1 SQVTM and CDR2 ANQGSEA. In nucleotides, the CDR3 is TGCAGCGTAGGGGCAGGGGGTCTCGCTGAAGCTTTCTTT. This encodes CSVGAGGLAEAFF.

V usage is TRBV15 and J usage is TRBJ1-2; a possible D gene is TRBD1 (6 bases). The CDR3 is 17 amino acids. The germline V gene has CDR1 LNHNV and CDR2 YYDKDF (reference sequence). V was cut by 0 bases and J by 7 bases, with 21 bases left in between. This CDR3 reads CATSRDRGAEGVIGYTF. CDR3 DNA: TGTGCCACCAGCAGAGATCGAGGAGCCGAGGGGGTTATTGGCTACACCTTC. Combining the CDR3 with reference TRBV15 and TRBJ1-2 gives the whole variable domain DAMVIQNPRYQVTQFGKPVTLSCSQTLNHNVMYWYQQKSSQAPKLLFHYYDKDFNNEADTPDNFQSRRPNTSFCFLDIRSPGLGDTAMYLCATSRDRGAEGVIGYTFGSGTRLTVV.

This chain connects TRBV7-2 to TRBJ2-3; 16 bases fit TRBD2. There are 18 residues in the CDR3. CDR1 and CDR2 (germline): SGHTA, FQGNSA. V shed 4 bases and J 5 bases; nucleotides not matched to a gene: 9. This chain's CDR3 is CASSSQGTSGGAIDTQYF. The CDR3 coding sequence is TGTGCCAGCAGCTCCCAGGGGACTAGCGGGGGGGCCATAGATACGCAGTATTTT. The whole variable domain, remainder taken from reference TRBV7-2 and TRBJ2-3, is GAGVSQSPSNKVTEKGKDVELRCDPISGHTALYWYRQSLGQGLEFLIYFQGNSAPDKSGLPSDRFSAERTGGSVSTLTIQRTQQEDSAVYLCASSSQGTSGGAIDTQYFGPGTRLTVL.

The V call is TRBV10-2, the J call TRBJ2-3, with D possibly matching TRBD1 (6 bases). Germline V gene lookup returns CDR1 WSHSY and CDR2 SAAADI. With 3 bases removed from V and 10 bases from J, the gap between germline ends came to 11 bases. This CDR3 comprises 12 residues. The CDR3 is CASSDSGTSQYF. Here the CDR3 DNA reads TGCGCCAGCAGTGACTCCGGGACATCGCAGTATTTT.

The sample holds one count of this clone. The chain has TRBV2 and TRBJ2-7; 10 nucleotides line up with TRBD2. The CDR3 consists of 15 residues. V was clipped by 1 base and J by 5 bases; unmatched bases: 5. Germline CDR1 reads SNHLY; CDR2 reads FYNNEI. The CDR3 coding sequence is TGTGCCAGCAGTGAAGGATGGCTAGCGGGAGACGAGCAGTACTTC. Amino acid sequence: CASSEGWLAGDEQYF. The complete variable domain, with remaining parts taken from reference TRBV2 and TRBJ2-7, reads EPEVTQTPSHQVTQMGQEVILRCVPISNHLYFYWYRQILGQKVEFLVSFYNNEISEKSEIFDDQFSVERPDGSNFTLKIRSTKLEDSAMYFCASSEGWLAGDEQYFGPGTRLTVT.

This clone has more than one count but fewer than ten. The J gene is TRBJ1-2, the V gene TRBV20-1; the D gene is possibly TRBD1 (6 bases). Germline CDR1 is DFQATT and CDR2 is SNEGSKA (reference sequence). The CDR3 loop spans 10 amino acids. The ends were cut back, 6 bases at V and 12 bases at J, with 14 bases in the middle. The CDR3 reads CSALYGGHTF. The CDR3 DNA follows: TGCAGTGCCCTCTATGGGGGCCACACCTTC.

The J gene is TRBJ1-4, the V gene TRBV7-6, with 9 nucleotides matching TRBD1. V shed 4 bases, J shed 6 bases, and the junction held 9 bases outside the gene matches. Germline V gene sequence: CDR1 SGHVS, CDR2 FNYEAQ. The CDR3 has 16 residues. The CDR3 reads CASSSPMTGGDEKLFF. CDR3 DNA sequence: TGTGCCAGCAGCTCCCCCATGACAGGGGGTGATGAAAAACTGTTTTTT.

This clone appeared once. The J gene is TRBJ1-2, the V gene TRBV7-3; 9 bases map to TRBD1. The length of the CDR3 is 15 residues. Per the germline V gene, CDR1 is SGHTA and CDR2 is FQGTGA. With V trimmed by 5 bases and J by 4 bases, 8 bases remained unmatched. This CDR3 is CASSPTGGYSYGYTF. In DNA, the CDR3 is TGTGCCAGCAGCCCTACAGGGGGCTATAGCTATGGCTACACCTTC.

This clone was counted only a few times. The rearrangement links TRBV7-2 to TRBJ1-1; a weak D match, TRBD1 (5 bases). V lost 3 bases to trimming and J lost 11 bases, with 16 bases between them. The CDR3 is made up of 13 amino acids. The V gene's germline CDR1 is SGHTA and CDR2 FQGNSA. DNA of the CDR3: TGTGCCAGCAGCTTCGGGGGGGTGGGTGAGGCTTTCTTT. Protein product: CASSFGGVGEAFF. The full variable domain, rest sourced from reference TRBV7-2 and TRBJ1-1, is GAGVSQSPSNKVTEKGKDVELRCDPISGHTALYWYRQSLGQGLEFLIYFQGNSAPDKSGLPSDRFSAERTGGSVSTLTIQRTQQEDSAVYLCASSFGGVGEAFFGQGTRLTVV.

V gene TRBV15 combines with J gene TRBJ2-5; TRBD2 might be the D (5 bases). V dropped 8 bases and J dropped 5 bases, with 15 bases sitting between them. This CDR3 is 13 amino acids long. The V gene's germline CDR1 is LNHNV and CDR2 YYDKDF (reference sequence). The CDR3 sequence is CATSDGVGETQYF. DNA for the CDR3: TGTGCCACCTCGGACGGGGTGGGGGAGACCCAGTACTTC.

The V and J genes are TRBV28 and TRBJ2-3; 8 nucleotides line up with TRBD1. Germline-derived CDR1 and CDR2 are MDHEN and SYDVKM. V dropped 5 bases and J dropped 3; count of bases not matched to a gene: 4. The CDR3 has 14 residues. The CDR3 sequence: CASSIQGGTDTQYF. CDR3 sequence (DNA): TGTGCCAGCAGTATACAGGGGGGAACAGATACGCAGTATTTT.

This chain uses TRBV18 with TRBJ2-5, with 9 bases identical to TRBD1. The germline CDR1 and CDR2 sequences are KGHSH and LQKENI. V was clipped by 6 bases and J by 2 bases; unmatched bases: 4. CDR3 length: 14 amino acids. The CDR3 DNA sequence: TGTGCCAGCTCCACTGGGACAGGGCAAGAGACCCAGTACTTC. This encodes CASSTGTGQETQYF.

The chain links TRBV4-2 to TRBJ2-1; weak D call: TRBD1 (5 bases). From germline, CDR1 is LGHNA and CDR2 YNFKEQ. Trimming left V 1 base short and J 7 bases short, with 20 bases between. This CDR3 contains 17 residues. The CDR3 loop reads CASSQVPGQGGPNEQFF. CDR3 nucleotide sequence: TGTGCCAGCAGCCAAGTCCCGGGCCAGGGTGGGCCTAATGAGCAGTTCTTC.